The T cell receptor beta chain under discussion was sequenced for a study of blood T cell repertoires in COVID-19. Study-wide context: Collection of acute and convalescent COVID-19 samples took place in the United States, Italy and Spain. Sources were T cells, B-cell-depleted T cells, or PBMCs; the material itself was cDNA or gDNA.

The V end lost 5 bases, the J end lost 0 bases, and 11 bases lay between the germline ends. CDR1 is GTSNPN and CDR2 is SVGIG in the germline V gene (reference sequence). The CDR3 is made up of 14 amino acids. This clone was recorded a few times. Per the study methods: Reference gene primer amplification yielded estimated nucleated cell counts. Clones were sequenced by immunoSEQ multiplex PCR, and TCRdb holds only the in-frame ones, with some missing. That table supplies the V and J calls and clone size; D and trimming were determined from the DNA. The sample records about 130,000 clones, roughly four fifths being singletons.

Sequencing was performed on peripheral blood. The chain carries TRBV30 and TRBJ1-3; D gene ambiguous. The TCR was taken from a man in his sixties with acute or convalescent COVID-19. The CDR3 region has the DNA TGTGCCTGGGCCTCCGGGTACTCTGGAAACACCATATATTTT. It is translated as CAWASGYSGNTIYF.